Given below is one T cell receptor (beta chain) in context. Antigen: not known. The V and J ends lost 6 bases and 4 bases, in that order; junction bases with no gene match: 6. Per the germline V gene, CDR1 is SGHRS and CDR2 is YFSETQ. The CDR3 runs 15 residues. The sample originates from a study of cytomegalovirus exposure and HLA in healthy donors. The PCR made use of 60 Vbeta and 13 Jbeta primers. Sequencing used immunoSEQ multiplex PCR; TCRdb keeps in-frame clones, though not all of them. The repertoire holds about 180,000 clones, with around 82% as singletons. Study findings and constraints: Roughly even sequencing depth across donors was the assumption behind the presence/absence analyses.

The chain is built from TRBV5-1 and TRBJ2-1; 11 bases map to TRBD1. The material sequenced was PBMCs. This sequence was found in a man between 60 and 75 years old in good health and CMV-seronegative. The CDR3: CASILGTGGYNEQFF. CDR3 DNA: TGCGCCAGCATCTTAGGGACAGGGGGATACAATGAGCAGTTCTTC.